The T cell receptor (beta chain) under discussion was sequenced for a study of neurological immune-mediated disorders. Described time point: longitudinal time-point 1 (baseline). In this sample, this clonotype turned up many times. Trimming stripped 4 bases from V and 2 bases from J, with 12 bases between. The germline gives CDR1 SGHDT, CDR2 YYEEEE. The CDR3 is made up of 14 amino acids. Each CDR3 protein gets one entry after TCRdb re-called the 5' RACE reads with MiXCR. In the table there are tens of thousands of distinct CDR3 sequences, roughly 10% of which are singletons. The sequence was obtained from a male donor with HTLV-1-associated myelopathy (HAM/TSP). The chain uses TRBV5-6 and TRBJ1-2, with a tentative D call TRBD1 (6 bases). Material for sequencing was PBMCs. CDR3 nucleotides: TGTGCCAGCAGCCTTGGACAGTTAAACTATGGCTACACCTTC. Translation gives CASSLGQLNYGYTF.